This TCR beta chain appears in the sequencing data of a study of T cells expressing NK-cell markers. The CDR3 has 14 residues. The germline V gene has CDR1 SGHTA and CDR2 FQGNSA. 5'RACE template switching built TCR beta cDNA with unique molecular identifiers. For each CDR3 protein, TCRdb gives one entry from its re-call of the 5' RACE reads, without DNA. The specimen's table records a few hundred thousand distinct CDR3 sequences. Sequencing was performed on blood T cells: a sorted CD56 or NKG2C T cell subset, CD4+ or CD8+ T cells, or bulk PBMC T cells (not recorded which). This TCR was recovered from a man aged 18 to 69 in good health. This chain connects TRBV7-2 to TRBJ1-5; TCRdb proposes TRBD1, but this gene call is untestable without DNA. CDR3 in amino acids: CASSYGQGHQPQHF.